These 13 T cell receptor beta chains originate from one sample sequenced in a study of blood T cell repertoires in COVID-19. The protocol was immunoSEQ multiplex PCR, while the TCRdb copy is restricted to in-frame clones and leaves out a portion. The repertoire holds some 110,000 clones, with around 82% as singletons. The sequenced sample was peripheral blood. Receptors were obtained from a man aged 55 to 70 with acute or convalescent COVID-19.

This clone was seen just once. The CDR3 sequence: CASSPRFGNTEAFF. The CDR3, as DNA: TGTGCCAGCAGCCCCCGGTTCGGGAACACTGAAGCTTTCTTT. The chain uses TRBV9 and TRBJ1-1; no clear D. Trimming left V 4 bases short and J 1 base short, with 11 bases between. The length of the CDR3 is 14 residues. Germline V lookup: CDR1 SGDLS, CDR2 YYNGEE.

The chain carries TRBV11-1 and TRBJ2-5, with D possibly matching TRBD2 (5 bases). The germline gives CDR1 SGHAT, CDR2 FQDESV (reference sequence). The CDR3 is 14 amino acids. Trimming took 5 bases from V and 7 from J, leaving 17 bases between them. The chain's CDR3 is CASSPSGNRGTQYF. Written as DNA, the CDR3 is TGTGCCAGCAGCCCATCGGGAAACAGAGGGACCCAGTACTTC.

The chain couples TRBV9 to TRBJ1-1, with D hard to call. The CDR3 length is 15 residues. V gave up 1 base and J gave up 1 base, with 11 bases separating them. In germline, CDR1 is SGDLS, CDR2 YYNGEE. The CDR3, as DNA: TGTGCCAGCAGCGTAAGCGTGGACTCGAACACTGAAGCTTTCTTT. This gives the protein CASSVSVDSNTEAFF.

The gene calls are TRBV10-3 and TRBJ2-5; no clear D gene. The CDR3 is 12 residues long. Germline V gene lookup returns CDR1 ENHRY and CDR2 SYGVKD. Trimming took 11 bases from V and 0 from J, leaving 10 bases between them. CDR3 sequence reads: CASRQDQETQYF. DNA for the CDR3: TGTGCCTCTCGACAAGACCAAGAGACCCAGTACTTC.

The chain is built from TRBV19 and TRBJ2-1; 11 positions match TRBD2. Germline CDR1 is LNHDA and CDR2 is SQIVND (reference sequence). J gave up 4 bases and V 6 bases, and 5 bases lay outside the gene matches. The CDR3 is made up of 15 amino acids. Here the CDR3 reads CASSPLAGGYNEQFF. The CDR3 bases are TGTGCCAGTAGCCCTCTAGCGGGGGGTTACAATGAGCAGTTCTTC.

This chain links TRBV2 with TRBJ2-7, with a tentative D call TRBD1 (6 bases). Germline CDR1 and CDR2: SNHLY and FYNNEI. Trimming removed 2 bases from V and 5 bases from J, with 10 bases in between. CDR3 size: 13 residues. The CDR3 DNA is TGTGCCAGCAGTGAAATCAGGGGACACGAGCAGTACTTC. It codes for CASSEIRGHEQYF.

CDR3 protein: CSVGGGSYEQYF. CDR3 in DNA: TGCAGCGTTGGCGGGGGCTCCTACGAGCAGTACTTC. V gene TRBV29-1 combines with J gene TRBJ2-7; TRBD2 aligns across 7 bases. The J segment lost 0 bases and the V segment lost 4 bases, leaving 0 bases of the junction unmatched. The CDR3 runs to 12 residues. Germline loops: CDR1 SQVTM, CDR2 ANQGSEA.

This chain uses TRBV18 with TRBJ2-1; TRBD1 aligns across 11 bases. CDR3 length equals 16 residues. Germline V gene lookup returns CDR1 KGHSH and CDR2 LQKENI. V shed 6 bases and J 6 bases; nucleotides not matched to a gene: 10. CDR3 region: CASSPPMGQGVNEQFF. CDR3 bases: TGTGCCAGCTCTCCTCCTATGGGACAGGGGGTCAATGAGCAGTTCTTC.

The rearrangement uses TRBV6-5 and TRBJ2-3; no reliable D call. Trimming shortened V by 0 bases and J by 2 bases, and 6 bases separated the two germline ends. The CDR3 length is 14 residues. Germline V lookup: CDR1 MNHEY, CDR2 SVGAGI. The CDR3 protein is CASSYSLYTDTQYF. CDR3 DNA sequence: TGTGCCAGCAGTTACTCGCTCTACACAGATACGCAGTATTTT.

The rearrangement links TRBV14 to TRBJ1-1; the match to TRBD1 covers 7 bases. There are 13 residues in the CDR3. From germline, CDR1 is SGHDN and CDR2 FVKESK. V lost 4 bases and J lost 11; bases outside the gene matches: 10. CDR3: CASSPRQGGWAFF. The CDR3 nucleotides read TGTGCCAGCAGCCCGAGACAGGGTGGGTGGGCTTTCTTT.

The rearrangement joins TRBV5-1 to TRBJ2-5; 10 bases match TRBD2. V lost 5 bases to trimming and J lost 4 bases; unmatched junction nucleotides: 11. The CDR3 loop spans 16 amino acids. The germline CDR1 and CDR2 sequences are SGHRS and YFSETQ. CDR3 region: CASSFSRLAGTETQYF. CDR3 DNA sequence: TGCGCCAGCAGTTTCTCCCGACTAGCGGGCACAGAGACCCAGTACTTC. The full variable domain, its missing parts supplied by reference TRBV5-1 and TRBJ2-5, is KAGVTQTPRYLIKTRGQQVTLSCSPISGHRSVSWYQQTPGQGLQFLFEYFSETQRNKGNFPGRFSGRQFSNSRSEMNVSTLELGDSALYLCASSFSRLAGTETQYFGPGTRLLVL.

This chain connects TRBV7-2 to TRBJ2-1; 7 bases are a match to TRBD1. The germline V gene encodes CDR1 SGHTA and CDR2 FQGNSA. This CDR3 has 14 residues. With V trimmed by 3 bases and J by 5 bases, 4 bases remained unmatched. The CDR3 nucleotides read TGTGCCAGCAGCTTTAACAGGGGTCACAATGAGCAGTTCTTC. It codes for CASSFNRGHNEQFF.

V usage is TRBV29-1 and J usage is TRBJ1-5; 8 bases line up with TRBD1. The CDR3 has 14 amino acids. After removal of 6 bases from V and 4 bases from J, the junction contained 8 bases not matched to a gene. Germline loops: CDR1 SQVTM, CDR2 ANQGSEA. CDR3 residues: CSVADRGPNQPQHF. The CDR3 DNA reads as TGCAGCGTGGCCGACAGGGGTCCGAATCAGCCCCAGCATTTT.